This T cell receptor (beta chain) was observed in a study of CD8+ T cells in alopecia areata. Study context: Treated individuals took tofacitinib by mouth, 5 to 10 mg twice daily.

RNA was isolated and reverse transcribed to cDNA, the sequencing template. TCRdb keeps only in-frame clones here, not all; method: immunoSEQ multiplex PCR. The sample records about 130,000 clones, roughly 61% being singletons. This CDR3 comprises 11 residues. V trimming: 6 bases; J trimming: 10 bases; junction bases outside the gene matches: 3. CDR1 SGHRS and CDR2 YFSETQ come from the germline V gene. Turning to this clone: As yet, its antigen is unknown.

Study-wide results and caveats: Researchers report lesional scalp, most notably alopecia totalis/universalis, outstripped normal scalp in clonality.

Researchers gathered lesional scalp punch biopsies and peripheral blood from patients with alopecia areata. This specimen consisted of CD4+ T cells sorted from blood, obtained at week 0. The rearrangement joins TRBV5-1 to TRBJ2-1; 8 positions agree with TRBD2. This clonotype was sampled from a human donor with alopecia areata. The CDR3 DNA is TGCGCCAGCACGGCGGGGGGCGAGCAGTTCTTC. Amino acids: CASTAGGEQFF.